Listed below are T cell receptor beta chains from one sample, sequenced in a study of T-cell reconstitution after alpha-beta-depleted transplantation in children. TCRdb re-analysed the PCR reads in MiXCR, keeping a single row per CDR3 protein. The data contain around 200,000 distinct CDR3 sequences, about 8.7% of them singletons. Sample: PBMCs, mostly from graft donor cells, taken 360 days after TCRalphabeta/CD19-depleted stem cell transplant. Every receptor here comes from a male patient between 2 and 10 years old who had a stem cell transplant for acute myeloid leukemia, so the T cells may come from the graft donor. Both conserved end residues are part of each CDR3. The D gene is left open where the match is weak. Expanded clones get a size class; other rows say once, few or many, or leave the size out.

d_gene | j_gene | v_gene | abundance | CDR3aa | CDR3nt
NA | TRBJ2-7 | TRBV6-5 | many | CASSFRTVRPYEQYF | TGTGCCAGCAGTTTCCGGACTGTTCGCCCCTACGAGCAGTACTTC
TRBD2 | TRBJ2-1 | TRBV12-3/TRBV12-4 | few | CASSKLASGNEQFF | TGTGCCAGCAGTAAACTCGCTAGCGGTAACGAGCAGTTCTTC
TRBD1 | TRBJ1-3 | TRBV11-2 | NA | CAISSRQGTSSGNTIYF | TGTGCCATCAGCTCTCGACAGGGGACAAGCTCTGGAAACACCATATATTTT
TRBD2 | TRBJ2-3 | TRBV7-9 | NA | CAGEGPPGTDTQYF | TGTGCCGGGGAGGGCCCACCGGGAACAGATACGCAGTATTTT
NA | TRBJ1-1 | TRBV12-3/TRBV12-4 | NA | CASSFPPTGRPPKMNTEAFF | TGTGCCAGCAGTTTTCCCCCCACAGGGCGCCCTCCTAAAATGAACACTGAAGCTTTCTTT
NA | TRBJ1-2 | TRBV30 | NA | CAWSGETAHDGYTF | TGTGCCTGGAGTGGGGAGACAGCCCATGATGGCTACACCTTC
NA | TRBJ2-5 | TRBV7-2 | many | CASSLVPTKYF | TGTGCCAGCAGCTTAGTACCTACCAAGTACTTC
NA | TRBJ2-7 | TRBV29-1 | many | CSVGAGLSYEQYF | TGCAGCGTTGGAGCAGGGTTATCCTACGAGCAGTACTTC
TRBD2 | TRBJ2-1 | TRBV20-1 | NA | CSANSGRGLVDEQFF | TGCAGTGCGAATAGCGGGAGGGGACTGGTTGATGAGCAGTTCTTC
TRBD2 | TRBJ2-1 | TRBV6-1 | NA | CASTLTSGGEQFF | TGTGCCAGCACCCTAACTAGCGGGGGGGAGCAGTTCTTC
NA | TRBJ2-5 | TRBV12-5 | NA | CASGFKATVQETQYF | TGTGCTAGTGGTTTCAAGGCCACAGTTCAAGAGACCCAGTACTTC
TRBD2 | TRBJ2-1 | TRBV4-1 | few | CASSLLAGVFDEQFF | TGCGCCAGCAGCCTACTAGCGGGAGTGTTTGATGAGCAGTTCTTC
NA | TRBJ2-1 | TRBV12-3/TRBV12-4 | NA | CASTTGDEQFF | TGTGCCAGCACCACCGGGGATGAGCAGTTCTTC
NA | TRBJ1-2 | TRBV20-1 | many | CSARRPNYGYTF | TGCAGTGCTAGAAGACCTAACTATGGCTACACCTTC
TRBD1 | TRBJ1-4 | TRBV12-3/TRBV12-4 | few | CASSQRQGPQKLFF | TGTGCCAGCAGCCAACGACAGGGCCCCCAAAAACTGTTTTTT
NA | TRBJ2-4 | TRBV11-1 | few | CASSPRGPTDSLAKNIQYF | TGTGCCAGCAGCCCCAGGGGACCCACGGATTCTCTAGCCAAAAACATTCAGTACTTC
NA | TRBJ2-3 | TRBV7-8 | many | CASSLTRQGTDTQYF | TGTGCCAGCAGTCTTACCAGACAGGGCACAGATACGCAGTATTTT
NA | TRBJ1-2 | TRBV29-1 | few | CSVRIGRPYGYTF | TGCAGCGTTAGAATCGGACGCCCCTATGGCTACACCTTC
TRBD1 | TRBJ2-3 | TRBV27 | few | CASSRTGGRTDTQYF | TGTGCCAGCAGTCGGACAGGGGGAAGGACAGATACGCAGTATTTT
NA | TRBJ2-3 | TRBV29-1 | few | CSADKRGGTDTQYF | TGCAGCGCGGACAAAAGGGGGGGCACAGATACGCAGTATTTT
NA | TRBJ1-6 | TRBV20-1 | NA | CSARNQGGNSPLHF | TGCAGTGCTAGAAATCAGGGAGGGAATTCACCCCTCCACTTT
NA | TRBJ2-7 | TRBV12-3/TRBV12-4 | many | CASSLRDSYEQYF | TGCGCCAGCAGCCTTCGGGACTCCTACGAGCAGTACTTC
NA | TRBJ2-5 | TRBV20-1 | few | CSARDSGLQENQYF | TGCAGTGCTAGAGATTCGGGGTTGCAAGAGAACCAGTACTTC
TRBD1 | TRBJ2-5 | TRBV12-3/TRBV12-4 | few | CASSPRDSPGETQYF | TGTGCCAGCAGTCCTAGGGACAGCCCAGGGGAGACCCAGTACTTC
NA | TRBJ2-3 | TRBV5-1 | few | CASSLTAVPGDTQYF | TGCGCCAGCAGCTTAACGGCAGTGCCGGGAGATACGCAGTATTTT
TRBD2 | TRBJ2-7 | TRBV11-2 | many | CASSLVLAGDPYEQYF | TGTGCCAGCAGCTTAGTTCTAGCGGGGGATCCCTACGAGCAGTACTTC
NA | TRBJ2-2 | TRBV5-1 | many | CASTLGGSNTGELFF | TGCGCCAGCACGCTGGGCGGTTCGAACACCGGGGAGCTGTTTTTT
NA | TRBJ2-3 | TRBV29-1 | many | CSVDRTDTQYF | TGCAGCGTTGACCGCACAGATACGCAGTATTTT
TRBD2 | TRBJ2-2 | TRBV25-1 | many | CASRGLADNTGELFF | TGTGCCAGCAGAGGACTAGCGGATAACACCGGGGAGCTGTTTTTT
NA | TRBJ1-1 | TRBV9 | many | CASSARDSSHQAFF | TGTGCCAGCAGCGCCCGGGACTCCTCTCATCAAGCTTTCTTT
NA | TRBJ1-4 | TRBV12-3/TRBV12-4 | NA | CASRTRNNEKLFF | TGTGCCAGCAGGACAAGAAATAATGAAAAACTGTTTTTT
TRBD1 | TRBJ1-5 | TRBV6-6 | many | CASNRQGNQPQHF | TGTGCCAGCAATCGACAGGGGAATCAGCCCCAGCATTTT
TRBD1 | TRBJ1-3 | TRBV6-5 | NA | CASSYSTGVVGNTIYF | TGTGCCAGCAGTTACTCGACAGGGGTGGTCGGAAACACCATATATTTT
NA | TRBJ1-5 | TRBV4-2 | many | CASSPFRDRRESQPQHF | TGTGCCAGCAGCCCATTCCGGGACCGGAGGGAGAGTCAGCCCCAGCATTTT
TRBD2 | TRBJ2-3 | TRBV10-3 | many | CAISVTSADTQYF | TGTGCCATCAGTGTTACTAGCGCAGATACGCAGTATTTT
TRBD2 | TRBJ2-5 | TRBV5-1 | NA | CASSVYKRGWETQYF | TGCGCCAGCAGCGTCTACAAGCGGGGTTGGGAGACCCAGTACTTC
NA | TRBJ2-7 | TRBV7-2 | many | CASSPRLVGEQYF | TGTGCCAGCAGCCCTCGACTAGTCGGCGAGCAGTACTTC
NA | TRBJ1-5 | TRBV7-2 | few | CASSLGGGEPQHF | TGTGCCAGCAGCTTAGGGGGTGGAGAGCCCCAGCATTTT
NA | TRBJ2-1 | TRBV12-3/TRBV12-4 | once | CASSPRRDSGSEQFF | TGTGCCAGCAGTCCCAGACGGGACTCGGGGAGTGAGCAGTTCTTC
TRBD1 | TRBJ2-5 | TRBV20-1 | NA | CSASGTDLQETQYF | TGCAGTGCTTCCGGGACAGACCTCCAAGAGACCCAGTACTTC
NA | TRBJ2-7 | TRBV12-5 | few | CASGLDRITRPYEQYF | TGTGCTAGTGGTTTGGACAGGATTACTCGTCCCTACGAGCAGTACTTC
NA | TRBJ1-4 | TRBV12-3/TRBV12-4 | many | CASSRWGLEEKLFF | TGTGCCAGCAGTCGGTGGGGGCTTGAAGAAAAACTGTTTTTT
NA | TRBJ1-1 | TRBV11-2 | NA | CASSLGTAEAFF | TGTGCCAGCAGCTTAGGCACAGCCGAAGCTTTCTTT